One and the same sample provided the 27 T cell receptor beta chains below, sequenced in a study of T cell repertoires in cytomegalovirus infection. Their cognate antigens are unknown. One entry per CDR3 protein, called by TCRdb with MiXCR from the reads. The data contain under 120,000 distinct CDR3 sequences, under 50% of them singletons. The sequencing used CD8+ T cells from cultured PBMCs, collected from culture after CMV antigen stimulation. The receptors come from a human donor in good health (CMV status not recorded). Some clones in this sample may be carry-over from other donors' samples.

The J gene is TRBJ1-5, the V gene TRBV7-4, with D possibly TRBD1 on 5 matching bases. This CDR3 spans 14 amino acids. V was shortened by 1 base and J by 9 bases, with 13 bases between the two germline ends. The germline CDR1 and CDR2 sequences are SGHVT and SQSDAQ. In nucleotides, the CDR3 is TGTGCCAGCAGCTTAGACGCGGGGCGCGGGCCCCAGCATTTT. Residues: CASSLDAGRGPQHF.

V gene TRBV19 combines with J gene TRBJ1-1, with no clear D. Germline V CDR1 and CDR2: LNHDA, SQIVND (reference sequence). Trimming cost V 6 bases and J 0 bases, with 11 bases left between them. The CDR3 totals 14 residues. CDR3 in DNA: TGTGCCAGTAGCCTGGGTCGGGTGAACACTGAAGCTTTCTTT. This gives the protein CASSLGRVNTEAFF.

V is TRBV12-3 or TRBV12-4 and J is TRBJ2-7, with D maybe TRBD1 (6 bases). V dropped 5 bases and J dropped 2 bases, with 22 bases sitting between them. This CDR3 contains 17 residues. The CDR3 nucleotides read TGTGCCAGCAGTCCCGGGGACACCGGGGCCCTTACCTACGAGCAGTACTTC. Its protein is CASSPGDTGALTYEQYF.

This clonotype was seen more than once but under ten times. The chain is built from TRBV7-8 and TRBJ1-3; D unresolved. The germline V gene has CDR1 SGHVS and CDR2 FQNEAQ. This CDR3 comprises 15 residues. The V gene lost 4 bases and the J gene lost 8 bases, with 18 bases spanning the gap. CDR3: CASSSNPAGRDTIYF. CDR3 nucleotides: TGTGCCAGCAGCTCTAACCCGGCGGGCAGAGACACCATATATTTT.

This clonotype was recorded at least ten times. The chain joins TRBV15 to TRBJ2-6, with D maybe TRBD2 (6 bases). Trimming took off 8 bases at V and 4 bases at J, with 18 bases between the two ends. The CDR3 covers 16 residues. Germline CDR1 is LNHNV and CDR2 is YYDKDF (reference sequence). DNA of the CDR3: TGTGCCACCTCGGGAGTCCAAGGGACCGGGGCCAACGTCCTGACTTTC. This gives the protein CATSGVQGTGANVLTF.

This clonotype has just a few counts. V is TRBV27 and J is TRBJ1-2; 9 nucleotides line up with TRBD1. Germline V gene sequence: CDR1 MNHEY, CDR2 SMNVEV (reference sequence). The CDR3 has 17 amino acids. V was clipped by 0 bases and J by 6 bases; unmatched bases: 11. DNA for the CDR3: TGTGCCAGCAGTTTATCGCGCGCGGGACAGGGTAAAGATGGCTACACCTTC. Protein sequence: CASSLSRAGQGKDGYTF.

In this sample, this clonotype turned up a few times. V is TRBV5-6 and J is TRBJ2-7, with a possible D match to TRBD2 (5 bases). Trimming removed 3 bases from V and 3 bases from J, with 22 bases in between. The CDR3 sequence is 17 residues long. The V gene's germline CDR1 is SGHDT and CDR2 YYEEEE. The CDR3 nucleotides read TGTGCCAGCAGCTCCCACGGAGATACTTACCGGGGCTACGAGCAGTACTTC. Amino acids: CASSSHGDTYRGYEQYF. Filled out from reference TRBV5-6 and TRBJ2-7, the complete variable domain reads DAGVTQSPTHLIKTRGQQVTLRCSPKSGHDTVSWYQQALGQGPQFIFQYYEEEERQRGNFPDRFSGHQFPNYSSELNVNALLLGDSALYLCASSSHGDTYRGYEQYFGPGTRLTVT.

There are many counts of this clonotype. The chain uses TRBV3-1 and TRBJ1-2; weak D call: TRBD1 (6 bases). The germline CDR1 and CDR2 sequences are LGHDT and YNNKEL (reference sequence). Trimming left V 0 bases short and J 4 bases short, with 15 bases between. This CDR3 comprises 16 residues. CDR3 nucleotide sequence: TGTGCCAGCAGCCAAGATACCCGGGGGCTCGGCTATGGCTACACCTTC. It encodes CASSQDTRGLGYGYTF.

This clonotype was recorded once. The chain couples TRBV7-9 to TRBJ2-3; tentative D call: TRBD1 (6 bases). Germline CDR1 SEHNR, CDR2 FQNEAQ (reference sequence). The length of the CDR3 is 15 residues. The V and J ends lost 5 bases and 0 bases respectively, with 12 bases between them. The CDR3 DNA sequence: TGTGCCAGCAGCCCCCCAGGGGCTAGCACAGATACGCAGTATTTT. It translates to CASSPPGASTDTQYF.

This rearrangement joins TRBV4-1 to TRBJ2-1; 9 bases fit TRBD2. CDR3 length: 16 residues. Unmatched junction bases numbered 5, after V lost 0 bases and J lost 5 bases. The germline V gene has CDR1 MGHRA and CDR2 YSYEKL. CDR3 DNA sequence: TGCGCCAGCAGCCAAGAAGAGGTAGCGGGGGACAATGAGCAGTTCTTC. This translates into CASSQEEVAGDNEQFF.

This chain joins TRBV27 and TRBJ2-7; D might be TRBD1 (6 bases). In germline, CDR1 is MNHEY, CDR2 SMNVEV (reference sequence). V shed 7 bases and J shed 1 base, with 14 bases lying between them. The CDR3 runs to 14 residues. Here the CDR3 reads CASISTGTSYEQYF. DNA for the CDR3: TGTGCCAGCATCTCTACCGGGACATCCTACGAGCAGTACTTC.

The CDR3 nucleotides read TGTGCCAGCAGCTTATTAGGTCGGGGGCAGGGAAACCAAGAGACCCAGTACTTC. Its translation: CASSLLGRGQGNQETQYF. This chain links TRBV7-9 with TRBJ2-5, with D perhaps being TRBD1 or TRBD2 (6 bases each). Germline V CDR1 and CDR2: SEHNR, FQNEAQ (reference sequence). Deletions cut 2 bases from V and 0 bases from J, with 19 bases between. The CDR3 is made up of 18 amino acids.

The chain uses TRBV6-6 and TRBJ1-1, with 8 positions matching TRBD1. Germline V CDR1 and CDR2: MNHNY, SVGAGI (reference sequence). This CDR3 has 14 amino acids. The ends lost 2 bases at V and 6 bases at J; junction bases unmatched: 5. The CDR3 is CASSYDRGFAEAFF. The CDR3 coding sequence is TGTGCCAGCAGTTACGACAGGGGTTTCGCTGAAGCTTTCTTT.

The CDR3 DNA is TGTGCCAGCAGCTTAGAGCCTCCGAAAATGGGGCCACCAGATACGCAGTATTTT. It codes for CASSLEPPKMGPPDTQYF. This chain connects TRBV11-2 to TRBJ2-3; possible D gene TRBD1, 5 bases. V was clipped by 0 bases and J by 4 bases, with 20 bases between them. CDR1 SGHAT and CDR2 FQNNGV come from the germline V gene. The length of the CDR3 is 18 residues. The full variable domain, its missing parts supplied by reference TRBV11-2 and TRBJ2-3, is EAGVAQSPRYKIIEKRQSVAFWCNPISGHATLYWYQQILGQGPKLLIQFQNNGVVDDSQLPKDRFSAERLKGVDSTLKIQPAKLEDSAVYLCASSLEPPKMGPPDTQYFGPGTRLTVL.

This sequence joins TRBV11-3 and TRBJ2-1, with TRBD2 matching 12 bases. The V segment lost 5 bases and the J segment 7 bases; nucleotides outside the gene matches: 6. Germline assignment: CDR1 SGHNT and CDR2 YENEEA. The CDR3 runs to 15 residues. CDR3 residues: CASSPRTSGENEQFF. The CDR3 DNA sequence: TGTGCCAGCAGCCCCAGGACTAGCGGGGAAAATGAGCAGTTCTTC.

The gene calls are TRBV11-2 and TRBJ1-6; D not certain. In germline, CDR1 is SGHAT, CDR2 FQNNGV. This CDR3 has 14 amino acids. V lost 2 bases and J 7 bases, leaving 9 bases between the germline ends. DNA for the CDR3: TGTGCCAGCAGCTTATATGGGAGCAATTCACCCCTCCACTTT. It translates to CASSLYGSNSPLHF.

The sample holds a few counts of this clonotype. The rearrangement uses TRBV29-1 and TRBJ2-7; 7 positions match TRBD1. The CDR3 covers 13 residues. J gave up 2 bases and V 4 bases, and 5 bases lay outside the gene matches. Germline V CDR1 and CDR2: SQVTM, ANQGSEA. CDR3: CSVAGTATYEQYF. The CDR3 DNA is TGCAGCGTTGCCGGGACAGCAACCTACGAGCAGTACTTC.

This chain connects TRBV2 to TRBJ2-5; D remains unclear. The germline V and J ends were trimmed by 10 bases and 3 bases, with 12 bases remaining between them. Per germline, CDR1 SNHLY and CDR2 FYNNEI. The CDR3 totals 12 residues. CDR3 amino acids: CATLDQKETQYF. The DNA for the CDR3 is TGTGCCACCCTAGACCAGAAAGAGACCCAGTACTTC.

The chain recombines TRBV12-3 or TRBV12-4 with TRBJ1-5, with a weak D call TRBD1 (5 bases). This CDR3 region has 14 residues. V was shortened by 6 bases and J by 0 bases, with 9 bases between the two germline ends. The CDR3 spells CASRGTDSNQPQHF. CDR3 bases: TGTGCCAGCAGGGGGACTGATAGCAATCAGCCCCAGCATTTT.

This clonotype was detected only a few times. V gene TRBV6-4 combines with J gene TRBJ1-5, with D maybe TRBD1 (5 bases). This CDR3 contains 13 residues. V gave up 3 bases and J gave up 3 bases, with 6 bases separating them. Germline CDR1 is MRHNA and CDR2 is SNTAGT. The CDR3 protein is CASSEQANQPQHF. The CDR3 DNA is TGTGCCAGCAGTGAACAGGCCAATCAGCCCCAGCATTTT.

The chain carries TRBV6-5 and TRBJ1-1; 8 nucleotides line up with TRBD1. CDR1 and CDR2 from the germline V gene are MNHEY and SVGAGI. The CDR3 runs to 14 residues. V was pared by 4 bases and J by 3 bases, with 4 bases of the junction left unmatched. The CDR3 region is CASSSGTGDTEAFF. The CDR3, as DNA: TGTGCCAGCAGTTCAGGGACAGGAGACACTGAAGCTTTCTTT.

This rearrangement joins TRBV5-6 to TRBJ2-5; D unclear. CDR1 is SGHDT, CDR2 YYEEEE, per germline. V lost 0 bases to trimming and J lost 11 bases, with 14 bases between them. This CDR3 region has 13 residues. CDR3 protein: CASSLGGPSAQYF. CDR3 coding DNA: TGTGCCAGCAGCTTGGGCGGTCCATCTGCACAGTACTTC.

The V call is TRBV7-4, the J call TRBJ2-5; the D gene is possibly TRBD1 (5 bases). Looked up from germline, CDR1 is SGHVT and CDR2 is SQSDAQ. The CDR3 is 14 amino acids. Trimming took 3 bases from V and 1 from J, leaving 9 bases between them. The CDR3 nucleotides read TGTGCCAGCAGCTTCCTTCAGGGCCAAGAGACCCAGTACTTC. Translated: CASSFLQGQETQYF.

This clonotype was observed a handful of times. The chain recombines TRBV15 with TRBJ2-7; tentative D call: TRBD1 (5 bases). This CDR3 has 16 residues. The germline V gene encodes CDR1 LNHNV and CDR2 YYDKDF (reference sequence). V lost 1 base and J 2 bases, leaving 15 bases between the germline ends. CDR3 amino acids: CATSRVPDKPPYEQYF. The CDR3 DNA reads as TGTGCCACCAGCAGAGTCCCGGACAAGCCTCCCTACGAGCAGTACTTC.

This clonotype was found a few times. The chain has TRBV28 and TRBJ2-1; D might be TRBD1 (5 bases). The V and J ends lost 1 base and 4 bases respectively, with 14 bases between them. Germline CDR1 is MDHEN and CDR2 is SYDVKM. The CDR3 runs 16 residues. CDR3 DNA: TGTGCCAGCAGTTTATTCAGGGTACCCATATACAATGAGCAGTTCTTC. Protein product: CASSLFRVPIYNEQFF.

This chain joins TRBV11-2 and TRBJ2-7; 8 nucleotides match TRBD2. V gave up 4 bases and J gave up 0 bases; unmatched junction bases: 11. Germline V gene lookup returns CDR1 SGHAT and CDR2 FQNNGV. The CDR3 is 17 residues long. CDR3: CASSSQNWRGDSYEQYF. The CDR3 region has the DNA TGTGCCAGCAGCTCCCAAAACTGGCGGGGGGACTCCTACGAGCAGTACTTC. The complete variable domain, with remaining parts taken from reference TRBV11-2 and TRBJ2-7, reads EAGVAQSPRYKIIEKRQSVAFWCNPISGHATLYWYQQILGQGPKLLIQFQNNGVVDDSQLPKDRFSAERLKGVDSTLKIQPAKLEDSAVYLCASSSQNWRGDSYEQYFGPGTRLTVT.

V gene TRBV7-2 combines with J gene TRBJ2-5; tentative D call: TRBD2 (5 bases). This CDR3 spans 17 amino acids. Per the germline V gene, CDR1 is SGHTA and CDR2 is FQGNSA. The germline V and J ends were trimmed by 3 bases and 1 base, with 18 bases remaining between them. This chain's CDR3 is CASSFCRVQRTQETQYF. The CDR3 region has the DNA TGTGCCAGCAGCTTCTGCAGAGTCCAGCGGACCCAAGAGACCCAGTACTTC.